This T cell receptor (beta chain) stems from a study of control samples from healthy donors and cancer patients. Germline assignment: CDR1 SNHLY and CDR2 FYNNEI. This CDR3 is built from 14 residues. Trimming stripped 4 bases from V and 3 bases from J, with 9 bases between. Sequencing was performed with immunoSEQ multiplex PCR; in TCRdb, only in-frame clones are kept and a portion is missing. The sample lists 150,000 to 200,000 clones; around nine tenths were seen once. By sample fraction, this clone is medium-sized. The TCR was taken from a man aged 25 to 40 in good health. Source material: blood. The chain couples TRBV2 to TRBJ2-2; no clear D gene. In nucleotides, the CDR3 is TGTGCCAGCAGTGGACGGAGTCACACCGGGGAGCTGTTTTTT. This encodes CASSGRSHTGELFF.